This TCR beta chain was identified during a study of blood T cell repertoires in COVID-19. Looking at the study overall: COVID-19 samples collected from the United States, Italy and Spain covered acute and convalescent phases. T cells, B-cell-depleted T cells, or PBMCs provided the cDNA or gDNA that served as material.

Under the authors' procedure: Amplification with reference gene primers provided the estimates of nucleated cell counts. Produced via immunoSEQ multiplex PCR; TCRdb's table is partial and in-frame only. V, J and clone size reflect that table, while D and trimming were determined from the DNA. The sample includes over 100,000 clones, 80% to 85% of them seen just once. This CDR3 is built from 15 residues. J gave up 4 bases and V 4 bases, and 6 bases lay outside the gene matches. The germline V gene has CDR1 MDHEN and CDR2 SYDVKM. The chain combines TRBV28 with TRBJ1-4, with TRBD1 matching 7 bases. The TCR originated in a woman in her 70s with acute or convalescent COVID-19. The sample was peripheral blood. The CDR3 coding sequence is TGTGCCAGCAGTTCTCTGACAGGGATTAATGAAAAACTGTTTTTT. This codes for CASSSLTGINEKLFF.